Described below is a single T cell receptor beta chain sequence and its context. Antigen unknown. This specimen comes from a study of OX40 agonist ivuxolimab in advanced cancers. As for the study in general: Across the patients, intravenous ivuxolimab was delivered every 2 weeks at 0.01 to 10 mg/kg.

General study results and limits: Clonal expansion was among the lowest in partial responders at 0.1-3.0 mg/kg, especially CD8+.

The method was immunoSEQ multiplex PCR; TCRdb's version includes in-frame clones alone and lacks a portion of them. Of nearly 70,000 clones listed, about 80% are singletons. The V end lost 3 bases, the J end lost 0 bases, and 12 bases lay between the germline ends. Germline CDR1 is MNHEY and CDR2 is SMNVEV (reference sequence). The CDR3 length is 17 residues. The sample was CD4+ or CD8+ T cells sorted from blood, taken in a trial of the OX40 agonist ivuxolimab. V usage is TRBV27 and J usage is TRBJ1-6; no clear D. This TCR was sampled from an adult with an advanced solid tumor such as melanoma, head and neck, liver or kidney cancer. CDR3 residues: CASSFESFGSYNSPLHF. CDR3 nucleotide sequence: TGTGCCAGCAGTTTCGAGAGCTTTGGCTCCTATAATTCACCCCTCCACTTT.